This T cell receptor beta chain was documented in a study of Ad26.COV2.S vaccination and SARS-CoV-2 variants. Treatment described: around 19 received Ad26.COV2.S at low or high dose, single or two shots; about five received placebo; per-sample allocation not given. Sampling happened 63 days after the first vaccine or placebo injection. Germline CDR1 is PRHDT and CDR2 is FYEKMQ (reference sequence). Trimming stripped 3 bases from V and 5 bases from J, with 17 bases between. CDR3 size: 16 residues. TCRdb keeps only in-frame clones here, not all; method: immunoSEQ multiplex PCR. The sample has around 450,000 clones, roughly 89% seen once.

Sequencing was performed on peripheral blood, taken in a trial of Ad26.COV2.S vaccine versus placebo. This TCR derives from a person between 18 and 65 years old who received the Ad26.COV2.S COVID-19 vaccine or a placebo. This rearrangement joins TRBV13 to TRBJ2-1; D is possibly TRBD1 (5 bases). The CDR3 region is CASSFSQGRVNNEQFF. DNA for the CDR3: TGTGCCAGCAGCTTCAGCCAGGGTAGGGTGAACAATGAGCAGTTCTTC.